A single sample gave rise to the 26 T cell receptor beta chains below, sequenced in a study of long-term antiretroviral therapy in people with HIV. The immunoSEQ assay was v3.0, run at survey level. Assay used: immunoSEQ multiplex PCR; TCRdb lists only in-frame clones, some missing. This sample has about 26,000 clones, with over 75% found just once. Material: unsorted PBMCs, obtained 1.1 years before starting antiretroviral therapy. Every receptor here comes from a woman younger than 45 with HIV.

Only one count was recorded for this clone. This chain uses TRBV4-2 with TRBJ2-7; D remains ambiguous. V was shortened by 0 bases and J by 4 bases, with 4 bases between the two germline ends. This CDR3 has 12 residues. Per germline, CDR1 LGHNA and CDR2 YNFKEQ. The CDR3 spells CASSQDQYEQYF. The CDR3 nucleotides read TGTGCCAGCAGCCAAGATCAATACGAGCAGTACTTC.

The rearrangement joins TRBV30 to TRBJ2-1; D is undetermined. V lost 5 bases to trimming and J lost 0 bases, with 14 bases between them. The CDR3 has 15 amino acids. CDR1 GTSNPN and CDR2 SVGIG come from the germline V gene (reference sequence). CDR3 in DNA: TGTGCCTGGGGTCCCAAGGTTAGCTCCTACAATGAGCAGTTCTTC. Translating it yields CAWGPKVSSYNEQFF.

The chain couples TRBV6-1 to TRBJ2-2, with 11 bases identical to TRBD1. Germline CDR1 MNHNS, CDR2 SASEGT. V lost 2 bases, J lost 7 bases, and 6 bases stayed unmatched. CDR3 length: 16 residues. The CDR3 loop reads CASSERGQGAGGELFF. In DNA, the CDR3 is TGTGCCAGCAGTGAAAGAGGACAGGGGGCTGGCGGGGAGCTGTTTTTT.

The genes are TRBV4-2 and TRBJ1-2; TRBD1 matches 8 bases. Germline CDR1 reads LGHNA; CDR2 reads YNFKEQ. Trimming removed 2 bases from V and 3 bases from J; junction bases left unmatched: 5. The CDR3 consists of 15 residues. CDR3 residues: CASSQSGGVDYGYTF. In nucleotides, the CDR3 is TGTGCCAGCAGCCAATCAGGGGGCGTCGACTATGGCTACACCTTC.

The chain uses TRBV11-3 and TRBJ2-5; the D is unclear. The CDR3 has 12 residues. From germline, CDR1 is SGHNT and CDR2 YENEEA. V was shortened by 4 bases and J by 2 bases, with 5 bases between the two germline ends. CDR3 in DNA: TGTGCCAGCAGCTCCGAACAAGAGACCCAGTACTTC. Translating it yields CASSSEQETQYF.

The CDR3 sequence: CASSLGGEFNQPQHF. Written as DNA, the CDR3 is TGTGCCAGCAGCCTGGGAGGGGAGTTCAATCAGCCCCAGCATTTT. The chain carries TRBV7-8 and TRBJ1-5; weak D call: TRBD1 (5 bases). CDR3 length: 15 residues. Trimming took 5 bases from V and 3 from J, leaving 14 bases between them. Per the germline V gene, CDR1 is SGHVS and CDR2 is FQNEAQ.

Relative to its sample, this clone is medium-sized. The rearrangement joins TRBV2 to TRBJ1-1; maybe TRBD1 (5 bases). Germline V gene lookup returns CDR1 SNHLY and CDR2 FYNNEI. The CDR3 runs 14 residues. V lost 4 bases, J lost 0 bases, and 9 bases lay in between. For the CDR3, the DNA is TGTGCCAGCAGTGCAGGACACATGAACACTGAAGCTTTCTTT. Its protein is CASSAGHMNTEAFF.

The V and J genes are TRBV14 and TRBJ1-1; a possible D gene is TRBD1 (5 bases). The CDR3 is made up of 16 amino acids. The germline CDR1 and CDR2 sequences are SGHDN and FVKESK. V was shortened by 3 bases and J by 1 base, with 15 bases between the two germline ends. The CDR3 nucleotides read TGTGCCAGCAGCCATTGGGGGTTTGGGTCGAACACTGAAGCTTTCTTT. The encoded protein is CASSHWGFGSNTEAFF. Supplemented by reference TRBV14 and TRBJ1-1, the full variable domain reads EAGVTQFPSHSVIEKGQTVTLRCDPISGHDNLYWYRRVMGKEIKFLLHFVKESKQDESGMPNNRFLAERTGGTYSTLKVQPAELEDSGVYFCASSHWGFGSNTEAFFGQGTRLTVV.

J is TRBJ1-2 and V is TRBV2; D is ambiguous. The CDR3 is made up of 12 amino acids. V lost 3 bases and J 4 bases, leaving 6 bases between the germline ends. Germline V gives CDR1 SNHLY, CDR2 FYNNEI. The DNA for the CDR3 is TGTGCCAGCAGTGACAGGTTCTATGGCTACACCTTC. Protein: CASSDRFYGYTF.

V is TRBV6-5 and J is TRBJ1-2; D unresolved. Per the germline V gene, CDR1 is MNHEY and CDR2 is SVGAGI. V was shortened by 4 bases and J by 0 bases, with 6 bases between the two germline ends. This CDR3 is 13 amino acids long. CDR3 sequence: CASSLASNYGYTF. The CDR3 nucleotides are TGTGCCAGCAGTTTAGCATCTAACTATGGCTACACCTTC.

The CDR3 loop reads CASRRQELPGANVLTF. CDR3 in DNA: TGTGCCAGCAGGCGACAGGAACTCCCTGGGGCCAACGTCCTGACTTTC. This chain links TRBV28 with TRBJ2-6, with D tentatively TRBD1 (6 bases). CDR3 length: 16 amino acids. The germline CDR1 and CDR2 sequences are MDHEN and SYDVKM. Trimming pared 6 bases from V and 2 bases from J, leaving 14 bases between. Variable domain in full (rest from reference TRBV28 and TRBJ2-6): DVKVTQSSRYLVKRTGEKVFLECVQDMDHENMFWYRQDPGLGLRLIYFSYDVKMKEKGDIPEGYSVSREKKERFSLILESASTNQTSMYLCASRRQELPGANVLTFGAGSRLTVL.

This sequence joins TRBV30 and TRBJ1-6; perhaps TRBD1 as D (6 bases). The CDR3 has 15 residues. Trimming cost V 3 bases and J 7 bases, with 16 bases left between them. The germline V gene encodes CDR1 GTSNPN and CDR2 SVGIG (reference sequence). CDR3 nucleotides: TGTGCCTGGAGGTCGACAGGAGGAAGGAATTCACCCCTCCACTTT. Translated: CAWRSTGGRNSPLHF.

The chain is built from TRBV2 and TRBJ1-5; maybe TRBD1 (5 bases). This CDR3 comprises 15 residues. V lost 5 bases and J 0 bases, leaving 11 bases between the germline ends. CDR1 and CDR2 (germline): SNHLY, FYNNEI. CDR3 DNA: TGTGCCAGCAGTCCGGGGGACTATAGCAATCAGCCCCAGCATTTT. Amino acids: CASSPGDYSNQPQHF.

This chain connects TRBV2 to TRBJ2-3, with D maybe TRBD2 (6 bases). Germline V gene lookup returns CDR1 SNHLY and CDR2 FYNNEI. Trimming removed 8 bases at V and 3 bases at J, with 12 bases between. The CDR3 has 13 amino acids. CDR3 bases: TGTGCCAGCGTGCGGGATAGAACAGATACGCAGTATTTT. As protein: CASVRDRTDTQYF.

This chain joins TRBV6-1 and TRBJ1-5, with D unresolved. Trimming pared 7 bases from V and 7 bases from J, leaving 17 bases between. There are 14 residues in the CDR3. Germline lookup yields CDR1 MNHNS and CDR2 SASEGT. The CDR3 protein is CASNIPTLRQPQHF. CDR3 nucleotide sequence: TGTGCCAGCAATATCCCGACATTAAGGCAGCCCCAGCATTTT.

This sequence joins TRBV2 and TRBJ1-2; D might be TRBD1 (5 bases). The CDR3 covers 13 residues. The V end was cut by 8 bases, the J end by 6 bases, with 16 bases between. CDR1 and CDR2 (germline): SNHLY, FYNNEI. The CDR3 reads CASRRAEQDGYTF. As DNA, the CDR3 is TGTGCCAGCCGTCGGGCGGAACAGGATGGCTACACCTTC.

The chain uses TRBV19 and TRBJ1-5; D is uncertain. Germline V gives CDR1 LNHDA, CDR2 SQIVND (reference sequence). The ends were cut back, 3 bases at V and 5 bases at J, with 8 bases in the middle. The CDR3 loop spans 13 amino acids. The CDR3 nucleotides are TGTGCCAGTAGTATTCAGAGGGATCAGCCCCAGCATTTT. Protein product: CASSIQRDQPQHF.

V usage is TRBV11-2 and J usage is TRBJ2-2; 7 bases are a match to TRBD1. CDR1 is SGHAT, CDR2 FQNNGV, per germline. The V segment lost 4 bases and the J segment 3 bases; nucleotides outside the gene matches: 5. This CDR3 is 15 amino acids long. The CDR3 is CASSSQGLDTGELFF. For the CDR3, the DNA is TGTGCCAGCAGCTCACAGGGGTTGGACACCGGGGAGCTGTTTTTT.

The rearrangement links TRBV2 to TRBJ2-6, with TRBD1 as a possible D gene (5 bases). The CDR3 length is 14 residues. Looked up from germline, CDR1 is SNHLY and CDR2 is FYNNEI. The ends were cut back, 5 bases at V and 2 bases at J, with 7 bases in the middle. CDR3 region: CASSTGPGANVLTF. CDR3 nucleotide sequence: TGTGCCAGCAGTACAGGCCCTGGGGCCAACGTCCTGACTTTC. Variable domain in full (rest from reference TRBV2 and TRBJ2-6): EPEVTQTPSHQVTQMGQEVILRCVPISNHLYFYWYRQILGQKVEFLVSFYNNEISEKSEIFDDQFSVERPDGSNFTLKIRSTKLEDSAMYFCASSTGPGANVLTFGAGSRLTVL.

This chain joins TRBV27 and TRBJ1-6; D call uncertain. CDR1 and CDR2 (germline): MNHEY, SMNVEV (reference sequence). The V end lost 0 bases, the J end lost 6 bases, and 3 bases lay between the germline ends. The CDR3 loop spans 13 amino acids. CDR3 DNA sequence: TGTGCCAGCAGTTTATCGGCTAATTCACCCCTCCACTTT. Its protein is CASSLSANSPLHF.

The J gene is TRBJ2-7, the V gene TRBV10-3, with D possibly being TRBD1 or TRBD2 (5 bases each). V lost 8 bases to trimming and J lost 3 bases, with 14 bases between them. Germline V gene sequence: CDR1 ENHRY, CDR2 SYGVKD. The CDR3 is 13 residues long. In DNA, the CDR3 is TGTGCCATCGGGGGAGAGAAGCACTACGAGCAGTACGTC. Translating it yields CAIGGEKHYEQYV.

The rearrangement links TRBV10-3 to TRBJ2-5, with TRBD1 identical over 7 bases. TRBJ2-7 matches the DNA end more closely, so the J call is doubtful. The CDR3 consists of 13 residues. Germline loops: CDR1 ENHRY, CDR2 SYGVKD. The CDR3 protein is CAISPGTAYEQYF. The CDR3 DNA reads as TGTGCCATCTCTCCCGGGACAGCTTACGAGCAGTACTTC.

This clone was seen once. The chain uses TRBV5-1 and TRBJ1-5, with D uncertain. Germline V CDR1 and CDR2: SGHRS, YFSETQ. The length of the CDR3 is 15 residues. V dropped 4 bases and J dropped 4 bases, with 15 bases sitting between them. Written as DNA, the CDR3 is TGCGCCAGCAGCCTGTCGCAATTTCAGAATCAGCCCCAGCATTTT. Translating gives CASSLSQFQNQPQHF.

This clone was recorded once. This sequence joins TRBV12-5 and TRBJ1-3; possible D gene TRBD1, 6 bases. CDR3 length equals 16 residues. The germline V and J ends were trimmed by 6 bases and 4 bases, with 19 bases remaining between them. Germline loops: CDR1 LGHNT, CDR2 FRNRAP. CDR3 in DNA: TGTGCTAGTGGGGGGGGCTTATGGGACGTCGGAAACACCATATATTTT. Amino acids: CASGGGLWDVGNTIYF. Full variable domain (rest looked up from reference TRBV12-5 and TRBJ1-3): DARVTQTPRHKVTEMGQEVTMRCQPILGHNTVFWYRQTMMQGLELLAYFRNRAPLDDSGMPKDRFSAEMPDATLATLKIQPSEPRDSAVYFCASGGGLWDVGNTIYFGEGSWLTVV.

The chain joins TRBV9 to TRBJ2-3; D gene unclear. V shed 2 bases and J shed 0 bases, with 10 bases lying between them. CDR3 length: 15 residues. Germline assignment: CDR1 SGDLS and CDR2 YYNGEE. Here the CDR3 reads CASSVHSTSTDTQYF. In DNA form, the CDR3 reads TGTGCCAGCAGCGTGCACAGCACTAGCACAGATACGCAGTATTTT.

The V gene is TRBV14, the J gene TRBJ2-7, with D possibly matching TRBD1 (5 bases). In germline, CDR1 is SGHDN, CDR2 FVKESK. Trimming took off 2 bases at V and 3 bases at J, with 14 bases between the two ends. The CDR3 sequence is 15 residues long. The CDR3 sequence is CASSQLRTPYYEQYF. The DNA of the CDR3 is TGTGCCAGCAGCCAACTACGGACACCTTACTACGAGCAGTACTTC. Full variable domain (outside the CDR3, taken from reference TRBV14 and TRBJ2-7): EAGVTQFPSHSVIEKGQTVTLRCDPISGHDNLYWYRRVMGKEIKFLLHFVKESKQDESGMPNNRFLAERTGGTYSTLKVQPAELEDSGVYFCASSQLRTPYYEQYFGPGTRLTVT.